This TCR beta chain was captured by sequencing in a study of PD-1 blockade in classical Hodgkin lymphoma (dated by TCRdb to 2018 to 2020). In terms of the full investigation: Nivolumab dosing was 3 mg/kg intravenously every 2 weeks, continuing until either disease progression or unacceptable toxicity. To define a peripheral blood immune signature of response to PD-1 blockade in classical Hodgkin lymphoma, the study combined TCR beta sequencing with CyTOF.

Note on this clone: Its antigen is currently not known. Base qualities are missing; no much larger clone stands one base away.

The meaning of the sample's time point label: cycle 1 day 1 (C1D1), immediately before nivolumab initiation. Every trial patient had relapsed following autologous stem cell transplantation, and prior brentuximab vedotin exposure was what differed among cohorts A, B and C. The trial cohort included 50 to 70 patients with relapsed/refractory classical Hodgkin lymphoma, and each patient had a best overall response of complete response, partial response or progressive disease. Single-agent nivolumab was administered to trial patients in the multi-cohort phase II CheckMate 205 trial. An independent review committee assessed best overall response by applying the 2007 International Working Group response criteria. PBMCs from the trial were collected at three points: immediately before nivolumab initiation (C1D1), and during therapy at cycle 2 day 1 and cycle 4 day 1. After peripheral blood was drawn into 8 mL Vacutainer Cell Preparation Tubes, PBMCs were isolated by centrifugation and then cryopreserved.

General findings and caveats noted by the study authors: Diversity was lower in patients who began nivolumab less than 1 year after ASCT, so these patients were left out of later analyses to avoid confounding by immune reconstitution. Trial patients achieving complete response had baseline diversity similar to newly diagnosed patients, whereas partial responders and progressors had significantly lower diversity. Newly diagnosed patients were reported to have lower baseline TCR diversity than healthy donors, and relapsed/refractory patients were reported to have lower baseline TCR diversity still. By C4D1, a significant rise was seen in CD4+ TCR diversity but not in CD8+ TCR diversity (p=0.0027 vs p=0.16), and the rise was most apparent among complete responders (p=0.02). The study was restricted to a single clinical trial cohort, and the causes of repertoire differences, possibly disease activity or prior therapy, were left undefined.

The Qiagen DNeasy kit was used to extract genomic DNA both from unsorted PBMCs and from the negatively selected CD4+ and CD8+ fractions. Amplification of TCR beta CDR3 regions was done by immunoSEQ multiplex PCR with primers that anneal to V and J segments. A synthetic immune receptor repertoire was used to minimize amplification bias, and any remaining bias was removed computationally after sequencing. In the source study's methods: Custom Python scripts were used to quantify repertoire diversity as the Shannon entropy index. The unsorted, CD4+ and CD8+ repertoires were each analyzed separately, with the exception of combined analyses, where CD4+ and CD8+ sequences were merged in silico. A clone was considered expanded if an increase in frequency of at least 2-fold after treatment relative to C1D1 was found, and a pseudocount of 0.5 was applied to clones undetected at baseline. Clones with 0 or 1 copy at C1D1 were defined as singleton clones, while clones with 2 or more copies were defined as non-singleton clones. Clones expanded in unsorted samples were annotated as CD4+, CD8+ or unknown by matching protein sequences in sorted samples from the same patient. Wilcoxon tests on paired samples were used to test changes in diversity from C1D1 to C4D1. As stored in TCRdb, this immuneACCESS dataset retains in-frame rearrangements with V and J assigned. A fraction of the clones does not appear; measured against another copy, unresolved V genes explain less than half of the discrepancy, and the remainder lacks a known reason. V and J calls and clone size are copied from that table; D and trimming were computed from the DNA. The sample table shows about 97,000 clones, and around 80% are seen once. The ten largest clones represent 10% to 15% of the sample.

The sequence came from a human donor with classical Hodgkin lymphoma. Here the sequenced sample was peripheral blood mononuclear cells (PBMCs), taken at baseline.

The DNA sequence is TGCGCCAGCAGCCAAGATACGGGAGGGACCTACGAGCAGTACTTC. Translation gives CASSQDTGGTYEQYF. The chain couples TRBV4-1 to TRBJ2-7; 8 bases in between match TRBD2. The CDR3 holds 15 amino acids from the cysteine to the phenylalanine. Only the CDR3 portion is preserved as DNA: 45 bases, with reading frame beginning at the first base. CDR1 and CDR2 are read off the germline V gene as MGHRA and YSYEKL. Germline trimming: 0 bases from V, 2 bases from J; junction bases outside gene matches: 3.